These 15 T cell receptor beta chains originate from one sample sequenced in a study of patients and donors after allogeneic stem cell transplantation (TCRdb year 2020). Receptor libraries were prepared by RT-PCR. The instrument was a NextSeq 550. TCRdb reprocessing: public reads trimmed at Q25 with fastp, clones called with MiXCR, in-frame beta chains kept. CDR3 protein duplicates are merged, each entry listing the most common genes and DNA. The sample table holds about 74,000 distinct CDR3 sequences, of which more than 25% were seen once. Of the sample, approximately 26% falls within the top ten clones. The specimen was blood, either unsorted or a sorted T cell fraction (not recorded which). Receptors were obtained from a human donor who was either an allogeneic HSCT recipient or a stem cell or donor lymphocyte infusion donor (not recorded which). It is not recorded whose cells these are; they may come from a transplant donor.

This chain connects TRBV9 to TRBJ2-2, with D perhaps TRBD2 (5 bases). The CDR3 is 12 amino acids. Germline CDR1 reads SGDLS; CDR2 reads YYNGEE. V was clipped by 4 bases and J by 7 bases, with 8 bases between them. In DNA form, the CDR3 reads TGTGCCAGCAGCTCAACTAGCGGGGAGCTGTTTTTT. As protein: CASSSTSGELFF.

The sample holds many counts of this clonotype. CDR3 nucleotides: TGTGCCAGCAGTTTTTTTGGGGCGCGGCGGGCTTTCTTT. This codes for CASSFFGARRAFF. The V call is TRBV12-3 or TRBV12-4, the J call TRBJ1-1, with a possible D match to TRBD1 (5 bases). This CDR3 has 13 residues. Trimming took 3 bases from V and 11 from J, leaving 16 bases between them.

This clonotype showed up just a few times. The chain carries TRBV12-3 or TRBV12-4 and TRBJ2-2; D uncertain. The CDR3 sequence is 15 residues long. Trimming pared 5 bases from V and 0 bases from J, leaving 10 bases between. DNA of the CDR3: TGTGCCAGCAGTCCGACTGGACCGAACACCGGGGAGCTGTTTTTT. It is translated as CASSPTGPNTGELFF.

The rearrangement uses TRBV2 and TRBJ2-1; D is unresolved. Germline V gene sequence: CDR1 SNHLY, CDR2 FYNNEI. Trimming shortened V by 7 bases and J by 4 bases, and 8 bases separated the two germline ends. CDR3 size: 12 residues. The CDR3 DNA reads as TGTGCCAGCATTTTGTCGTACAATGAGCAGTTCTTC. Protein sequence: CASILSYNEQFF.

This clonotype was observed a few times. The chain couples TRBV27 to TRBJ2-6; D may be TRBD1 (6 bases). Germline CDR1 reads MNHEY; CDR2 reads SMNVEV (reference sequence). The CDR3 is 18 residues long. Trimming stripped 3 bases from V and 0 bases from J, with 15 bases between. In DNA form, the CDR3 reads TGTGCCAGCAGTTTCGACAGGCCAATTTACTCTGGGGCCAACGTCCTGACTTTC. As protein: CASSFDRPIYSGANVLTF.

This clonotype was seen many times. This chain joins TRBV20-1 and TRBJ1-2, with TRBD1 identical over 8 bases. The germline V gene has CDR1 DFQATT and CDR2 SNEGSKA (reference sequence). This CDR3 has 17 residues. The J segment lost 4 bases and the V segment lost 1 base, leaving 14 bases of the junction unmatched. In DNA, the CDR3 is TGCAGTGCTAGAGCCGCGAACTCAGGGGGCGACCTCTATGGCTACACCTTC. As protein: CSARAANSGGDLYGYTF.

The chain links TRBV7-2 to TRBJ1-1; 8 bases match TRBD1. There are 12 residues in the CDR3. The V segment lost 8 bases and the J segment 4 bases; nucleotides outside the gene matches: 3. Germline CDR1 SGHTA, CDR2 FQGNSA. The CDR3 bases are TGTGCCAGCGGAACAGGGGGCACTGAAGCTTTCTTT. This encodes CASGTGGTEAFF.

The chain combines TRBV7-2 with TRBJ1-1; no definite D call. The CDR3 spans 15 residues. The germline V gene encodes CDR1 SGHTA and CDR2 FQGNSA. V was cut by 0 bases and J by 0 bases, with 8 bases left in between. CDR3 in amino acids: CASSLAASLNTEAFF. The DNA for the CDR3 is TGTGCCAGCAGCTTAGCGGCCAGTTTGAACACTGAAGCTTTCTTT.

The table lists this clonotype with a count of one. J is TRBJ2-5 and V is TRBV27; D assignment may be TRBD1 or TRBD2 (5 bases each). The CDR3 covers 13 residues. Trimming pared 4 bases from V and 5 bases from J, leaving 11 bases between. Germline values: CDR1 MNHEY, CDR2 SMNVEV (reference sequence). The CDR3 DNA reads TGTGCCAGCAGTTCTAGCAGGGTGGAGACCCAGTACTTC. Residues: CASSSSRVETQYF.

This clonotype has ten or more counts. The chain couples TRBV7-9 to TRBJ2-3; D is unresolved. This CDR3 has 14 residues. Trimming shortened V by 5 bases and J by 0 bases, and 9 bases separated the two germline ends. The germline CDR1 and CDR2 sequences are SEHNR and FQNEAQ (reference sequence). CDR3 in DNA: TGTGCCAGCAGCCCCGTAGTTAGCACAGATACGCAGTATTTT. Translated: CASSPVVSTDTQYF.

There are a few counts of this clonotype. The gene calls are TRBV6-2 or TRBV6-3 and TRBJ2-3; 10 bases line up with TRBD2. The germline gives CDR1 MNHEY, CDR2 SVGEGT. Trimming at V came to 2 bases and at J to 6 bases, leaving 17 bases not matched to a gene. CDR3 length: 19 amino acids. The CDR3 bases are TGTGCCAGCAGTTACGACGCAAGACTAGCGGGTGTTATTGTGGATACGCAGTATTTT. Translating gives CASSYDARLAGVIVDTQYF.

The CDR3 region is CSAREISGRAGTYEQYF. CDR3 nucleotide sequence: TGCAGTGCTAGAGAGATAAGCGGGAGGGCCGGGACCTACGAGCAGTACTTC. This chain connects TRBV20-1 to TRBJ2-7; 10 bases match TRBD2. The CDR3 sequence is 17 residues long. The V gene end was trimmed by 0 bases and the J gene end by 2 bases; junction bases not matched to a gene: 10. Germline values: CDR1 DFQATT, CDR2 SNEGSKA (reference sequence).

This clonotype was seen repeatedly, ten times or more. J is TRBJ1-1 and V is TRBV12-3 or TRBV12-4; maybe TRBD1 (5 bases). The CDR3 loop spans 12 amino acids. Trimming cost V 7 bases and J 6 bases, with 12 bases left between them. CDR3 sequence (DNA): TGTGCCAGCACCCTATGGGGGGCTGAAGCTTTCTTT. Its protein product is CASTLWGAEAFF.

This clonotype was counted a few times. The chain is built from TRBV6-5 and TRBJ2-7; D is unresolved. V lost 0 bases and J lost 7, with 13 bases in between. This CDR3 contains 14 residues. Germline assignment: CDR1 MNHEY and CDR2 SVGAGI. Here the CDR3 reads CASSYSTDPEEQYF. CDR3 sequence (DNA): TGTGCCAGCAGTTACTCGACGGACCCTGAGGAGCAGTACTTC.

The chain has TRBV29-1 and TRBJ2-1; 9 positions match TRBD2. CDR1 SQVTM and CDR2 ANQGSEA come from the germline V gene. CDR3 size: 15 residues. Trimming at V came to 1 base and at J to 4 bases, leaving 5 bases not matched to a gene. DNA for the CDR3: TGCAGCGTTGAAGGGGCTAGCGGGGAGTACAATGAGCAGTTCTTC. Amino acids: CSVEGASGEYNEQFF.